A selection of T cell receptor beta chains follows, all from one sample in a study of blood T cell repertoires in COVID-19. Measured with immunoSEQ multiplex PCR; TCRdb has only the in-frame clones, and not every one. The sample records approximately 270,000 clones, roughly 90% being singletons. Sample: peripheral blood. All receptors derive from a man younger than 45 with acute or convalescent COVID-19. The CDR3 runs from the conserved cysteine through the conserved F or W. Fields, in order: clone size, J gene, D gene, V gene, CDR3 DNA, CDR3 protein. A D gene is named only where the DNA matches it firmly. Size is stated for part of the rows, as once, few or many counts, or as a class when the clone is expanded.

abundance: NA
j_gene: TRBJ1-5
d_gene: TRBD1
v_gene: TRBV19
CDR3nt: TGTGCCAGTAGTCCTCGCAGGGGGAGCAATCAGCCCCAGCATTTT
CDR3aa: CASSPRRGSNQPQHF

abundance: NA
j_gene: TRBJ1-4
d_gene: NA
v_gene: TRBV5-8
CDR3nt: TGTGCCAGCAGCTGGGCTGGAGGACGGGGGGAAAAACTGTTTTTT
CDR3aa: CASSWAGGRGEKLFF

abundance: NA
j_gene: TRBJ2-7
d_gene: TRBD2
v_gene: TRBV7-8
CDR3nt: TGTGCCAGCAGCCAAAGGCGGGGGAAGACCTACGAGCAGTACTTC
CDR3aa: CASSQRRGKTYEQYF

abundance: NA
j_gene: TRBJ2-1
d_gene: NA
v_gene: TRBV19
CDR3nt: TGTGCCAGTAGAAAGCCTCGGGTTGGCGATGAGCAGTTCTTC
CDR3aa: CASRKPRVGDEQFF

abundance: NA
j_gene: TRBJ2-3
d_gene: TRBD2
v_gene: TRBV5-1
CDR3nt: TGCGCCAGGGACCCGGGACTAGCGGGAGGGCCTTCAGATACGCAGTATTTT
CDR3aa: CARDPGLAGGPSDTQYF

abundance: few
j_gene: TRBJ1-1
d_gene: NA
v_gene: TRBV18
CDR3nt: TGTGCCAGCCGGGAGATGAACACTGAAGCTTTCTTT
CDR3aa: CASREMNTEAFF

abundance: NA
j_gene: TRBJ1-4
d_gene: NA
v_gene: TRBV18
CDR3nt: TGTGCCAGCTCAGGAGGGCTGGCCGAAAAACTGTTTTTT
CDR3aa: CASSGGLAEKLFF

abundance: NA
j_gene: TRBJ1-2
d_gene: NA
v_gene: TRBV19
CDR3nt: TGTGCCAGTAGTAAGGGAACGATAGCAGGGGTCTATGGCTACACCTTC
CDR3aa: CASSKGTIAGVYGYTF

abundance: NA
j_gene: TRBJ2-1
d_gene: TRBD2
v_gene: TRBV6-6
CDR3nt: TGTGCCAGCAGTCTACTAGCGGGAGAGCAGTTCTTC
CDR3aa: CASSLLAGEQFF

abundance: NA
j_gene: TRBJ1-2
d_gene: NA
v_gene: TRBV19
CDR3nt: TGTGCCAGTAGTGCAGGGCCGACAGTCAATGGCTACACCTTC
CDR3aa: CASSAGPTVNGYTF

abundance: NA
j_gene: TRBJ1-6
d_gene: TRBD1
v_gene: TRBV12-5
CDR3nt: TGTGCTAGTGGTTTGGGGGACTCTGGGACAGGTGGTTGGAATTCACCCCTCCACTTT
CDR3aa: CASGLGDSGTGGWNSPLHF

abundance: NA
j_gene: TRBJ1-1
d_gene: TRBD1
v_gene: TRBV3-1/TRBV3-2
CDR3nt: TGTGCCAGCAGCCCTCGTGGCAGGGGGCAAGGAATGAACACTGAAGCTTTCTTT
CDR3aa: CASSPRGRGQGMNTEAFF

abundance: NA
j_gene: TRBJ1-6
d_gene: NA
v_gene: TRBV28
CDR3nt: TGTGCCACTAGTGCGGGGCAGGGAGATTCACCCCTCCACTTT
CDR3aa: CATSAGQGDSPLHF

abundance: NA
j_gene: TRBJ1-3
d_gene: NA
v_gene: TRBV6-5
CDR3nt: TGTGCCAGCGAGATCCACTCTGGAAACACCATATATTTT
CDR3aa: CASEIHSGNTIYF

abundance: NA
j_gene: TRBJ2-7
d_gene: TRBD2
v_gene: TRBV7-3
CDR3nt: TGTGCCAGCAGCCCAGGGGGGACTAGCGGATACGAGCAGTACTTC
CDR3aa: CASSPGGTSGYEQYF

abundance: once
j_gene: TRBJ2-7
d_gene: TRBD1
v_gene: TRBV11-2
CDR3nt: TGTGCCAGCAGCTTCGACAGGGCCCACGAGCAGTACTTC
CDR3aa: CASSFDRAHEQYF

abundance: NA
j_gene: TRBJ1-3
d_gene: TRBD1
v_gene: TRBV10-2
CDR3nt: TGCGCCAGCAGTGGAACCGGGACAGACATCTCTGGAAACACCATATATTTT
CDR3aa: CASSGTGTDISGNTIYF

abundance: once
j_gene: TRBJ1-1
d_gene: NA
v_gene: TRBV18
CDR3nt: TGTGCCAGCTCACCAAACAGGGCGGGTTTCACTGAAGCTTTCTTT
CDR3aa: CASSPNRAGFTEAFF

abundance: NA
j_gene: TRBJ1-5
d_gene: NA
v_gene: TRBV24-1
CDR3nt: TGTGCCACCAGTGACCCCCCGGGTGGGCCCCAGCATTTT
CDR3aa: CATSDPPGGPQHF

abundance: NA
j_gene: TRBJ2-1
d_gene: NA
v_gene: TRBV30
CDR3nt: TGTGCCTGGAGTGTACAGGCTAGCGGAGGGGGTGAGCAGTTCTTC
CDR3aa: CAWSVQASGGGEQFF

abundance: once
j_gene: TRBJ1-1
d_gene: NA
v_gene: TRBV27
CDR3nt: TGTGCCAGCGCCATTACAGTGAACACTGAAGCTTTCTTT
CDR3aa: CASAITVNTEAFF

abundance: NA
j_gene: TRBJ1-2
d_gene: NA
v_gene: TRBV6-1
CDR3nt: TGTGCCAGCAGTGAATCGGGGAGTTATGGCTACACCTTC
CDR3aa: CASSESGSYGYTF

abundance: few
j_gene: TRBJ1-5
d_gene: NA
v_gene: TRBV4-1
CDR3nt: TGCGCCAGCAGCCAGTTTCCGCCCCGGGAAGACCCACGTCAGCCCCAGCATTTT
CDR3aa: CASSQFPPREDPRQPQHF

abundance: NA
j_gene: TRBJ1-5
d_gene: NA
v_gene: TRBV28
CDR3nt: TGTGCCAGCAGCTCAAGGCGGGCTAATCAGCCCCAGCATTTT
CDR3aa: CASSSRRANQPQHF

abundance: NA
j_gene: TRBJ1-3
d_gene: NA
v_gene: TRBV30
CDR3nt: TGTGCCTGGAGTGTTTGGACGGCGGGGGGAAACACCATATATTTT
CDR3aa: CAWSVWTAGGNTIYF

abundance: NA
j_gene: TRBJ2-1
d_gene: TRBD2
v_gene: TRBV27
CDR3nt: TGTGCCAGCAGTCTACTTCGGGGACTAGCGGGAGCCAATGAGCAGTTCTTC
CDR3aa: CASSLLRGLAGANEQFF

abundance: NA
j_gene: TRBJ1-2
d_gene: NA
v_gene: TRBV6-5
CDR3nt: TGTGCCAGCAGTTACTCGGGGGCGTTTGGCTACACCTTC
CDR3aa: CASSYSGAFGYTF

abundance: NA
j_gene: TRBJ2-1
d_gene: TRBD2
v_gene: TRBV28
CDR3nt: TGTGCCAGCAGTTTAACTAGCGGGGGAATTAGTGAGCAGTTCTTC
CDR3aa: CASSLTSGGISEQFF

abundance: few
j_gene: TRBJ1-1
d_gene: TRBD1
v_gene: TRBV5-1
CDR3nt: TGCGCCAGCGGAAGGACAGGGGGGTATAACACTGAAGCTTTCTTT
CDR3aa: CASGRTGGYNTEAFF

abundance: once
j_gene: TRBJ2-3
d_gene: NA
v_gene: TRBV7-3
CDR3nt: TGTGCCAGCAGCCGGGGTGGACCGGGGGATACGCAGTATTTT
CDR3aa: CASSRGGPGDTQYF

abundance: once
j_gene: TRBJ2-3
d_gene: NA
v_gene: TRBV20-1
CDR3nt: TGCAGTGCTACCCCCGGAGATACGCAGTATTTT
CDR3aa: CSATPGDTQYF

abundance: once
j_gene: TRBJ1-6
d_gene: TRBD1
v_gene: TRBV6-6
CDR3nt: TGTGCCAGCCAGGACAGGGCGAATAATTCACCCCTCCACTTT
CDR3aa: CASQDRANNSPLHF

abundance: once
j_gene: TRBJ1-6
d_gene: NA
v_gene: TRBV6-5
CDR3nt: TGTGCCAGCAGCCCGGCCTATAATTCACCCCTCCACTTT
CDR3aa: CASSPAYNSPLHF

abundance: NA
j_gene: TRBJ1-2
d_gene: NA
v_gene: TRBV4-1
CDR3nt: TGCGCCAGCAGCCCCCGACAGGAGGCCGGCTATGGCTACACCTTC
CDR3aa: CASSPRQEAGYGYTF

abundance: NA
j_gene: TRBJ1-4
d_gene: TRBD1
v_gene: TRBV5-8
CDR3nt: TGTGCCAGCAGCTTCGACCTAGACAGGGGCGCTGATGAAAAACTGTTTTTT
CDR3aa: CASSFDLDRGADEKLFF

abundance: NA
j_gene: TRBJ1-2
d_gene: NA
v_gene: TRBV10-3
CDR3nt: TGTGCCATCAGTGACTGGGGTCCGGGAGGCTACACCTTC
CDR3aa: CAISDWGPGGYTF

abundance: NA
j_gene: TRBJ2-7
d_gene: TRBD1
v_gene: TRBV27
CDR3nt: TGTGCCAGCAGTCCCCTGACAGGGGGTCACGAGCAGTACTTC
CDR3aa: CASSPLTGGHEQYF

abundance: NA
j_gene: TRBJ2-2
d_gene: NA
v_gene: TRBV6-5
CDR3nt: TGTGCCAGCAGTCGGCAGGGATACACCGGGGAGCTGTTTTTT
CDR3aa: CASSRQGYTGELFF

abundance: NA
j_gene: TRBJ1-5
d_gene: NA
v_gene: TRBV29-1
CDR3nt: TGCAGCGTCGACTCTACGGGAGCAGGGCCCCAGCATTTT
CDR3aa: CSVDSTGAGPQHF

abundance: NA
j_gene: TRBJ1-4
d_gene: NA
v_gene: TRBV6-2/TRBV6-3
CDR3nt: TGTGCCAGCAGTTACTCAGACTCTTTTAATGAAAAACTGTTTTTT
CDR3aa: CASSYSDSFNEKLFF

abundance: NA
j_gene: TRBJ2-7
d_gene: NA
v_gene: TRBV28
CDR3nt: TGTGCCAGCAGTTTATCGAGCGAGCACCAGTACTTC
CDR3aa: CASSLSSEHQYF

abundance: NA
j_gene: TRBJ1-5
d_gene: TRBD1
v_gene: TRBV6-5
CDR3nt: TGTGCCAGCAGAGGGACAGGTTCTCAGCCCCAGCATTTT
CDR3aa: CASRGTGSQPQHF

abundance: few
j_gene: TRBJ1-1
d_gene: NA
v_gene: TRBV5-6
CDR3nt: TGTGCCAGCAGCTTGATCGGCACTGAAGCTTTCTTT
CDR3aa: CASSLIGTEAFF

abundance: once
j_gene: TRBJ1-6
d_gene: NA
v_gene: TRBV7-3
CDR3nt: TGTGCCAGCAGCACCCTCCCCGGCGGTCCCCTCCACTTT
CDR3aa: CASSTLPGGPLHF

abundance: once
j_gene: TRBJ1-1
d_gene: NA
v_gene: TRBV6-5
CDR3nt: TGTGCCAGCAGTTACTCTTCGGTAGGCGGGAGTGAAGCTTTCTTT
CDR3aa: CASSYSSVGGSEAFF

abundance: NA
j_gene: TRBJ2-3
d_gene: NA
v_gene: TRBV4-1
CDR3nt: TGCGCCAGCAGCCAGGGAACGGGGGCAGATACGCAGTATTTT
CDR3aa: CASSQGTGADTQYF

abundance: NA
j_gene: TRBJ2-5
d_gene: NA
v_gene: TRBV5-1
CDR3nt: TGCGCCAGCAGCCCAGGACAGAGCCAAGAGACCCAGTACTTC
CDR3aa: CASSPGQSQETQYF

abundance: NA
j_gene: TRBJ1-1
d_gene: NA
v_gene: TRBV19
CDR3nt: TGTGCCAGTAGTATGGGGGGGTACTTGAACACTGAAGCTTTCTTT
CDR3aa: CASSMGGYLNTEAFF

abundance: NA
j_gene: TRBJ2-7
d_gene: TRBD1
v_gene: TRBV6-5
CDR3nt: TGTGCCAGCATTCTGGACAGGGACGAGCAGTACTTC
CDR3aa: CASILDRDEQYF

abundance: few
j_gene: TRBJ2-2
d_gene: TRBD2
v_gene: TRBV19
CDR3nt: TGTGCCAGTAGAATACTAGCGGGGAGCACCGGGGAGCTGTTTTTT
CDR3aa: CASRILAGSTGELFF

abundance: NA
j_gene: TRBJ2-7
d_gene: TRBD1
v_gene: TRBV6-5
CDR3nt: TGTGCCAGCAGTTACCCGGACAGGGTCCACGAGCAGTACTTC
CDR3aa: CASSYPDRVHEQYF

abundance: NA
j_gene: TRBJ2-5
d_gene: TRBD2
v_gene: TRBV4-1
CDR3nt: TGCGCCAGCAGCCAGCCTGCCGGACTAGCGGGAGAGACCCAGTACTTC
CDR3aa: CASSQPAGLAGETQYF

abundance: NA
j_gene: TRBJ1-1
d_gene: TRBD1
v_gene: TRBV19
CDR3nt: TGTGCCAGTAGATTAGGGGGCATGACTGAAGCTTTCTTT
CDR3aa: CASRLGGMTEAFF

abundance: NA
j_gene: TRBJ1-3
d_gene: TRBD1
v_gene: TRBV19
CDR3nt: TGTGCCAGTAGTAGACAGGGGGCGCCCGGAAACACCATATATTTT
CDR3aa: CASSRQGAPGNTIYF

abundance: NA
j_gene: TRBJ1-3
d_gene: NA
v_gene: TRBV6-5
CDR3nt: TGTGCCAGCAGCAGGGGATCTGGAAACACCATATATTTT
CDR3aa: CASSRGSGNTIYF